Below are 22 T cell receptor beta chains sequenced from a single sample in a study of blood T cell repertoires in COVID-19 (TCRdb year 2020). Library construction relied on the immunoSEQ multiplex PCR assay. In TCRdb, the immuneACCESS table is reduced to in-frame sequences with V and J assigned. These tables do not hold every clone; where another copy was compared, an unresolved V gene accounts for under half, and the others remain unexplained. The sample table shows a few hundred thousand clones, and under 90% are seen once. The ten largest clones represent about 4.6% of the sample. Sequenced: PBMCs or T cells enriched from blood (not recorded which). The receptor set was obtained from a man aged 25 to 40 who had recovered from COVID-19.

V and J are TRBV29-1 and TRBJ1-6, with TRBD1 matching 7 bases. CDR1 and CDR2 from the germline V gene are SQVTM and ANQGSEA. V dropped 5 bases and J dropped 7; count of bases not matched to a gene: 8. This CDR3 spans 14 amino acids. CDR3 coding DNA: TGCAGCGTTCGATGGACAGGTCCGAATTCACCCCTCCACTTT. Translation gives CSVRWTGPNSPLHF.

Many counts were recorded for this clone. The genes are TRBV2 and TRBJ1-5; perhaps TRBD1 as D (5 bases). V was trimmed by 7 bases and J by 8 bases, leaving 33 bases between them. Germline CDR1 SNHLY, CDR2 FYNNEI. CDR3 length equals 19 residues. The CDR3 loop is CASKGYRNFRGGLGEPQHF. The DNA for the CDR3 is TGTGCCAGCAAAGGATACCGGAACTTCCGAGGAGGGCTAGGGGAGCCCCAGCATTTT.

The table lists this clone with a count of one. V gene TRBV19 combines with J gene TRBJ1-3, with D possibly matching TRBD1 (5 bases). V was trimmed by 2 bases and J by 5 bases, leaving 22 bases between them. CDR1 is LNHDA and CDR2 is SQIVND in the germline V gene (reference sequence). The CDR3 length is 18 residues. CDR3 in amino acids: CASSISRKGRADRNTIYF. CDR3 DNA sequence: TGTGCCAGTAGTATATCCCGGAAGGGCAGGGCGGACAGAAACACCATATATTTT.

This clone was found many times. The chain joins TRBV6-1 to TRBJ1-5; TRBD1 aligns across 7 bases. Losses at the gene ends were 2 bases for V and 4 bases for J; bases not matched to a gene: 5. CDR1 and CDR2 (germline): MNHNS, SASEGT. The length of the CDR3 is 15 residues. Here the CDR3 reads CASSEIGGGNQPQHF. CDR3 in DNA: TGTGCCAGCAGTGAAATAGGGGGCGGAAATCAGCCCCAGCATTTT.

V is TRBV6-5 and J is TRBJ1-2, with a weak D call TRBD1 (5 bases). Trimming removed 10 bases from V and 3 bases from J, with 21 bases in between. There are 15 residues in the CDR3. The germline V gene encodes CDR1 MNHEY and CDR2 SVGAGI. DNA for the CDR3: TGTGCCACCATGGGGGGATTTACAGGACACTATGGCTACACCTTC. This gives the protein CATMGGFTGHYGYTF.

The genes are TRBV3-1 (or the pseudogene TRBV3-2) and TRBJ1-2; D remains unclear. The V gene lost 0 bases and the J gene lost 5 bases, with 7 bases spanning the gap. Germline loops: CDR1 LGHDT, CDR2 YNNKEL (reference sequence). The CDR3 contains 13 residues. The CDR3 DNA follows: TGTGCCAGCAGCCAAGAATCGGGTTATGGCTACACCTTC. Translation gives CASSQESGYGYTF.

The chain combines TRBV9 with TRBJ2-5, with 10 bases fitting TRBD2. In germline, CDR1 is SGDLS, CDR2 YYNGEE. The V gene end was trimmed by 0 bases and the J gene end by 5 bases; junction bases not matched to a gene: 7. This CDR3 is built from 16 residues. CDR3 sequence reads: CASSVGASGSLETQYF. CDR3 sequence (DNA): TGTGCCAGCAGCGTAGGAGCTAGCGGGAGTCTCGAGACCCAGTACTTC.

The genes are TRBV7-9 and TRBJ2-7; 9 nucleotides agree with TRBD2. The CDR3 length is 15 residues. With V trimmed by 3 bases and J by 2 bases, 5 bases remained unmatched. Germline values: CDR1 SEHNR, CDR2 FQNEAQ (reference sequence). CDR3 amino acids: CASSFLSGGTYEQYF. The CDR3 DNA reads TGTGCCAGCAGCTTTCTTAGCGGGGGCACCTACGAGCAGTACTTC.

J is TRBJ1-5 and V is TRBV5-1; D remains ambiguous. The germline V gene has CDR1 SGHRS and CDR2 YFSETQ. The V end lost 10 bases, the J end lost 4 bases, and 21 bases lay between the germline ends. The CDR3 is 15 residues long. The CDR3 nucleotides are TGCGCCGTCTATAATCGAGGCAGTTTTAATCAGCCCCAGCATTTT. Its translation: CAVYNRGSFNQPQHF.

V gene TRBV28 combines with J gene TRBJ2-7, with D unresolved. The germline V gene has CDR1 MDHEN and CDR2 SYDVKM. V was pared by 1 base and J by 9 bases, with 10 bases between. CDR3 length: 12 amino acids. CDR3 sequence (DNA): TGTGCCAGCAGTTTATTTACCCTCGGGCAGTACTTC. This gives the protein CASSLFTLGQYF.

The V call is TRBV2, the J call TRBJ1-3; 8 bases match TRBD1. Germline V gene sequence: CDR1 SNHLY, CDR2 FYNNEI. CDR3 length: 15 residues. The V and J ends lost 6 bases and 0 bases, in that order; junction bases with no gene match: 4. CDR3 DNA: TGTGCCAGCAGCCGGGACAGGAGCTCTGGAAACACCATATATTTT. Protein product: CASSRDRSSGNTIYF. The full variable domain, rest sourced from reference TRBV2 and TRBJ1-3, is EPEVTQTPSHQVTQMGQEVILRCVPISNHLYFYWYRQILGQKVEFLVSFYNNEISEKSEIFDDQFSVERPDGSNFTLKIRSTKLEDSAMYFCASSRDRSSGNTIYFGEGSWLTVV.

The chain has TRBV18 and TRBJ1-2, with 11 bases that match TRBD1. Germline values: CDR1 KGHSH, CDR2 LQKENI. V was clipped by 3 bases and J by 4 bases; unmatched bases: 4. This CDR3 has 15 amino acids. The CDR3 sequence is CASSPDRGLAYGYTF. In nucleotides, the CDR3 is TGTGCCAGCTCACCGGACAGGGGGCTGGCCTATGGCTACACCTTC.

The V and J genes are TRBV4-1 and TRBJ2-7; 7 positions agree with TRBD1. CDR3 length: 17 residues. Germline loops: CDR1 MGHRA, CDR2 YSYEKL. Trimming at V came to 0 bases and at J to 0 bases, leaving 8 bases not matched to a gene. The CDR3 DNA follows: TGCGCCAGCAGCCAAGATCCAGACAGGGCGGACTCCTACGAGCAGTACTTC. Protein product: CASSQDPDRADSYEQYF.

The rearrangement uses TRBV6-5 and TRBJ2-7, with TRBD1 identical over 9 bases. The CDR3 is 14 residues long. V trimming: 6 bases; J trimming: 0 bases; junction bases outside the gene matches: 3. Per germline, CDR1 MNHEY and CDR2 SVGAGI. The CDR3 DNA reads as TGTGCCAGCAGAGGGGACAGGGCCTCCTACGAGCAGTACTTC. This sequence encodes CASRGDRASYEQYF.

The CDR3 spells CAILDSVSYEQYF. DNA of the CDR3: TGTGCCATCCTGGACAGTGTCTCCTACGAGCAGTACTTC. The rearrangement joins TRBV2 to TRBJ2-7, with D perhaps matching TRBD1 (6 bases). The CDR3 has 13 amino acids. V was pared by 10 bases and J by 0 bases, with 13 bases between. Germline CDR1 SNHLY, CDR2 FYNNEI.

This clone appeared once. This rearrangement joins TRBV3-1 (or the pseudogene TRBV3-2) to TRBJ2-2, with 8 nucleotides matching TRBD2. The V and J ends lost 3 bases and 6 bases, in that order; junction bases with no gene match: 6. The germline V gene encodes CDR1 LGHDT and CDR2 YNNKEL (reference sequence). There are 15 residues in the CDR3. The CDR3 protein is CASSHAGRGPGELFF. CDR3 nucleotides: TGTGCCAGCAGCCATGCCGGGAGGGGCCCCGGGGAGCTGTTTTTT.

The V call is TRBV10-1, the J call TRBJ2-1; 7 positions agree with TRBD2. V lost 9 bases to trimming and J lost 2 bases; unmatched junction nucleotides: 7. The CDR3 has 14 residues. CDR1 is WNHNN, CDR2 SYGVQD, per germline (reference sequence). CDR3 coding DNA: TGCGCCAGGAGGGGACTATACACCTACAATGAGCAGTTCTTC. Translation: CARRGLYTYNEQFF.

The gene calls are TRBV14 and TRBJ2-1; 7 bases align to TRBD1. Germline CDR1 reads SGHDN; CDR2 reads FVKESK. V was pared by 1 base and J by 8 bases, with 14 bases of the junction left unmatched. This CDR3 comprises 17 residues. CDR3 bases: TGTGCCAGCAGCCAAGGGGTGTGGAGACAGGGCGTGGATGAGCAGTTCTTC. Encoded protein: CASSQGVWRQGVDEQFF.

The V call is TRBV4-1, the J call TRBJ1-5, with a tentative D call TRBD1 (5 bases). Germline V lookup: CDR1 MGHRA, CDR2 YSYEKL. V lost 0 bases and J lost 1, with 10 bases in between. CDR3 size: 16 residues. CDR3 sequence: CASSQDWRGSNQPQHF. CDR3 nucleotides: TGCGCCAGCAGCCAAGACTGGAGGGGAAGCAATCAGCCCCAGCATTTT.

This clone was recorded once. The genes are TRBV12-5 and TRBJ2-1; TRBD2 matches at 10 bases. Unmatched junction bases numbered 4, after V lost 2 bases and J lost 6 bases. The germline gives CDR1 LGHNT, CDR2 FRNRAP. The CDR3 totals 15 residues. The CDR3 region has the DNA TGTGCTAGTGGTTTGTACAGCGGGAGGGGCAATGAGCAGTTCTTC. As protein: CASGLYSGRGNEQFF. Full variable domain (outside the CDR3, taken from reference TRBV12-5 and TRBJ2-1): DARVTQTPRHKVTEMGQEVTMRCQPILGHNTVFWYRQTMMQGLELLAYFRNRAPLDDSGMPKDRFSAEMPDATLATLKIQPSEPRDSAVYFCASGLYSGRGNEQFFGPGTRLTVL.

The chain couples TRBV7-8 to TRBJ2-5; 8 bases agree with TRBD2. Per the germline V gene, CDR1 is SGHVS and CDR2 is FQNEAQ. J was trimmed by 5 bases and V by 5 bases; bases with no gene match: 10. The CDR3 has 15 amino acids. DNA of the CDR3: TGTGCCAGCAGCACACAAGCGGGGGTCAGTGAGACCCAGTACTTC. Residues: CASSTQAGVSETQYF.

CDR3 DNA sequence: TGTGCCAGCAAAAGACAGGGGATAATCTATGGCTACACCTTC. Its translation is CASKRQGIIYGYTF. The chain uses TRBV28 and TRBJ1-2; TRBD1 matches 8 bases. Trimming removed 7 bases from V and 4 bases from J; junction bases left unmatched: 8. This CDR3 has 14 amino acids. The V gene's germline CDR1 is MDHEN and CDR2 SYDVKM.